This is a list of T cell receptor beta chains from one sample in a study of identical twins. TCRdb recomputed calls from the 5' RACE reads with MiXCR, one row per CDR3 protein. This table has hundreds of thousands of distinct CDR3 sequences, approximately 13% appearing once. The same data also contributed to another study, on yellow fever vaccine responses in identical twins.

The sample comprised CD8+ T cells sorted from blood. The receptor set was obtained from a woman aged 18-29 years in good health. The CDR3 runs from the conserved cysteine through the conserved F or W. A D gene is named only where the DNA matches it firmly. Size is omitted from some rows. Given values are once, few, many or a class for expanded clones.

TRBJ2-5 . TRBV28 TRBD2 TGTGCCAGCAACTCGGCTCGGGGACTAGCGGGGGAGCGGGAGACCCAGTACTTC CASNSARGLAGERETQYF
TRBJ2-6 . TRBV11-2 TRBD1 TGTGCCAGCAGCTCCGGGACAGGGATTGCATCTGGGGCCAACGTCCTGACTTTC CASSSGTGIASGANVLTF
TRBJ2-1 once TRBV12-3/TRBV12-4 TRBD1 TGTGCCAGCACCCAGGACAGGGGTAATGAGCAGTTCTTC CASTQDRGNEQFF
TRBJ2-1 many TRBV7-9 . TGTGCCAGCAGCTTAGAGAAAGCTGGCTTTGTTTATAATGAGCAGTTCTTC CASSLEKAGFVYNEQFF
TRBJ2-5 few TRBV7-3 TRBD2 TGTGCCAGCAGCGACTCCTTGGGGGGGCAAGAGACCCAGTACTTC CASSDSLGGQETQYF
TRBJ2-1 . TRBV15 . TGTGCCACCAGCACCCGAAAAGATGAGCAGTTCTTC CATSTRKDEQFF
TRBJ2-3 . TRBV4-1 . TGCGCCAGCAAAGCCAAGAGTTCGGGGGGCCGATTCACAGATACGCAGTATTTT CASKAKSSGGRFTDTQYF
TRBJ2-7 . TRBV2 TRBD2 TGTGCCAGCATTCTCGCGGGAGTAGACGAGCAGTACTTC CASILAGVDEQYF
TRBJ1-5 . TRBV7-8 . TGTGCCAGCAGTTCACGGAGGACTAATAGCAATCAGCCCCAGCATTTT CASSSRRTNSNQPQHF
TRBJ2-2 . TRBV6-4 TRBD1 TGTGCCAGCCCAACCGACAGGGGGACGAACACCGGGGAGCTGTTTTTT CASPTDRGTNTGELFF
TRBJ2-1 few TRBV3-1 TRBD1 TGTGCCAGCAGCCTTACAGGGGCAACCTCCTACAATGAGCAGTTCTTC CASSLTGATSYNEQFF
TRBJ2-3 few TRBV4-1 . TGCGCCAGCAGCCAAATCAGGGTGGCAGATACGCAGTATTTT CASSQIRVADTQYF
TRBJ2-3 few TRBV3-1 . TGTGCCAGCAGCCCAGAGACAGGCGCGAGAGATACGCAGTATTTT CASSPETGARDTQYF
TRBJ1-1 . TRBV6-5 . TGTGCCAGCGGTACCGGGGAAGCTTTCTTT CASGTGEAFF
TRBJ2-5 . TRBV13 TRBD2 TGTGCCAGCAGCCACGCTGGGGAGGGCGCAGAGACCCAGTACTTC CASSHAGEGAETQYF
TRBJ1-6 few TRBV5-1 TRBD1 TGCGCCAGCAGCTCAGACAGGGGCCGATATAATTCACCCCTCCACTTT CASSSDRGRYNSPLHF
TRBJ1-2 few TRBV28 . TGTGCCAGCAGTTTTGTTGGGGATGGCTACACCTTC CASSFVGDGYTF
TRBJ2-3 few TRBV5-5 . TGTGCCAGCAGCTTGGAACTACCTCTGGATACGCAGTATTTT CASSLELPLDTQYF
TRBJ2-5 few TRBV12-3/TRBV12-4 . TGTGCCAGCAGTTTAGGGGGAAAGCTGGAGACCCAGTACTTC CASSLGGKLETQYF
TRBJ2-7 few TRBV20-1 . TGCAGTGCTAGGGACGAGCAGTACTTC CSARDEQYF
TRBJ2-1 many TRBV10-3 TRBD2 TGTGCCATCAGTGAGTCTTCTGTCGCGACTAGCTCGAGCTCCTACAATGAGCAGTTCTTC CAISESSVATSSSSYNEQFF
TRBJ2-3 few TRBV27 TRBD2 TGTGCCAGCAGGACTAGCGGGTGGGGGCCCGGGACAGATACGCAGTATTTT CASRTSGWGPGTDTQYF
TRBJ2-3 . TRBV28 TRBD2 TGTGCCAGCGACACGATAGCGGGAGGGCCAGGAGATACGCAGTATTTT CASDTIAGGPGDTQYF
TRBJ2-1 . TRBV2 TRBD2 TGTGCCTACGGGACTAGCGGGAGGGAGGGGGAGCAGTTCTTC CAYGTSGREGEQFF
TRBJ1-1 few TRBV10-3 . TGTGCCATCAGGAACAGCCCCGGGGACACTGAAGCTTTCTTT CAIRNSPGDTEAFF
TRBJ2-3 once TRBV14 TRBD2 TGTGCCAGCAGCCAGACTAGCGGGGGACGGGGTACGCAGTATTTT CASSQTSGGRGTQYF
TRBJ2-7 . TRBV2 TRBD1 TGTGCCAGCAGTGAAGGGACAGGGGAGCCCTACGAGCAGTACTTC CASSEGTGEPYEQYF
TRBJ2-1 few TRBV5-5 TRBD1 TGTGCCAGCAGGATTCCGGGACAGATAGACAATGAGCAGTTCTTC CASRIPGQIDNEQFF
TRBJ2-1 once TRBV14 TRBD2 TGTGCCAGCAGCCAAGAGGTGCCCTACCGGGACTACCTTAACAATGAGCAGTTCTTC CASSQEVPYRDYLNNEQFF
TRBJ2-3 . TRBV12-3/TRBV12-4 . TGTGCCAGCAGACCCCCCGCGCCTAGCACATATACGCAGTATTTT CASRPPAPSTYTQYF
TRBJ2-3 few TRBV2 . TGTGCCACCGTCTGGCTAGCGACAGATACGCAGTATTTT CATVWLATDTQYF
TRBJ2-4 many TRBV6-2/TRBV6-3 TRBD2 TGTGCCAGCAGTTCGCTGACTAGCTGGGACATTCAGTACTTC CASSSLTSWDIQYF
TRBJ2-5 many TRBV7-9 TRBD2 TGTGCCAGCAATAGCGGGGGGGCCGCAGAGACCCAGTACTTC CASNSGGAAETQYF
TRBJ1-5 few TRBV4-1 . TGCGCCAGCAGCCAAGAGGGACGGCCCAATCAGCCCCAGCATTTT CASSQEGRPNQPQHF
TRBJ2-2 few TRBV24-1 . TGTGCCACCAGTGACGACAGAAACACCGGGGAGCTGTTTTTT CATSDDRNTGELFF
TRBJ2-1 few TRBV11-2 . TGTGCCAGCAGCTTCTGGTCCGGCGATGAGCAGTTCTTC CASSFWSGDEQFF
TRBJ2-1 few TRBV7-8 . TGTGCCAGCAGCTTTCGACTAGTATCCTACAATGAGCAGTTCTTC CASSFRLVSYNEQFF
TRBJ2-2 . TRBV11-1 TRBD2 TGTGCCAGCAGCCCCGGGACTAGCGGGGGTCCGAACACCGGGGAGCTGTTTTTT CASSPGTSGGPNTGELFF
TRBJ2-3 few TRBV7-9 . TGTGCCAGCAGCTTAGTAACAGAGCTCACAGATACGCAGTATTTT CASSLVTELTDTQYF
TRBJ2-1 few TRBV2 . TGTGCCAGCAGGGAGACCGGGAATGAGCAGTTCTTC CASRETGNEQFF
TRBJ2-5 once TRBV12-3/TRBV12-4 TRBD2 TGTGCCAGCAGTTTAAAACTAGCGGGCGAGACCCAGTACTTC CASSLKLAGETQYF
TRBJ2-5 . TRBV20-1 TRBD2 TGCAGTGCTATTGGGACTAGCGGAGGCCGAGAGACCCAGTACTTC CSAIGTSGGRETQYF
TRBJ1-2 few TRBV7-9 . TGTGCCAGCAGCTTAGTCGGGGAGAACTATGGCTACACCTTC CASSLVGENYGYTF
TRBJ2-1 few TRBV20-1 TRBD2 TGCAGTGCCCCATTGGGGGGGGGTAATGAGCAGTTCTTC CSAPLGGGNEQFF
TRBJ2-7 . TRBV5-1 TRBD2 TGCGCCAGCAGCTCAAGCGGGGGGACCTACGAGCAGTACTTC CASSSSGGTYEQYF